This entry concerns a single T cell receptor (beta chain). As yet, its antigen is unknown. The data derive from a study of shared clonotypes between healthy human individuals. Whole-study results and caveats: Compared with clonotypes that all four donors shared, non-shared clonotypes had lower generation probabilities.

The assay used deep level. Data came from immunoSEQ multiplex PCR; TCRdb stores just in-frame clones and leaves some out. This sample carries 2,500,000 or so clones, 90% to 95% of them seen once, and the ten largest clones take around 0.37%. Germline assignment: CDR1 LGHNT and CDR2 FRNRAP. The CDR3 consists of 15 residues. V lost 3 bases to trimming and J lost 1 base, with 10 bases between them. The rearrangement joins TRBV12-5 to TRBJ2-1; maybe TRBD2 (5 bases). The sample taken for sequencing was naive CD4+ T cells from PBMCs. Subset specified: CD45RA+ positively selected. This TCR was recovered from a young man in good health. Some clones in this sample may be carry-over from other donors' samples. In nucleotides, the CDR3 is TGTGCTAGTGGTTTTGCGGGCACTTCCTACAATGAGCAGTTCTTC. It specifies CASGFAGTSYNEQFF.